This T cell receptor beta chain was sequenced during a study of CD8 T cells in ankylosing spondylitis. In its sample, this clonotype was seen a few times. Its target is unknown. Trimming took off 3 bases at V and 2 bases at J, with 11 bases between the two ends. CDR3 length equals 15 residues. CDR1 LNHNV and CDR2 YYDKDF come from the germline V gene (reference sequence). Study results and caveats: Ankylosing spondylitis blood seemed to carry a telltale TCR beta motif made of several highly homologous variants.

In TCRdb, the 5' RACE reads were re-called with MiXCR into one record per CDR3 protein. The table lists around 770,000 distinct CDR3 sequences, roughly 20% of them singletons. The sample comprised blood, either unsorted or a sorted T cell fraction (not recorded which). This sequence originates from a male donor with ankylosing spondylitis. The chain combines TRBV15 with TRBJ2-4, with unresolved D. CDR3 amino acids: CATSRDGNSKNIQYF. The CDR3 DNA reads TGTGCCACCAGCAGGGACGGAAATTCCAAAAACATTCAGTACTTC.